One and the same sample provided the 11 T cell receptor beta chains below, sequenced in a study of human T cells and chemical hapten exposure. One entry per CDR3 protein results from TCRdb running MiXCR on the RACE reads. Among fewer than 300,000 distinct CDR3 sequences listed, approximately 7.5% were seen once. Time point defined: pre-sensitization, week 0. As for treatment: therapeutic diphenylcyclopropenone sensitization with weekly scalp DPC. Sample: whole blood, taken in connection with sensitization to the hapten diphenylcyclopropenone (DPC). The receptors originated from a young man with alopecia areata. Some clones in this sample may be carry-over from other donors' samples.

J is TRBJ1-4 and V is TRBV12-3 or TRBV12-4; D unclear. The CDR3 loop spans 13 amino acids. The V and J ends lost 5 bases and 3 bases respectively, with 7 bases between them. CDR3 coding DNA: TGTGCCAGCAGTACGTACCCTAATGAAAAACTGTTTTTT. It codes for CASSTYPNEKLFF.

This clonotype was seen ten or more times. The CDR3 DNA reads TGTGCCAGCAGTCCCGACAATGAGCAGTTCTTC. This gives the protein CASSPDNEQFF. The J gene is TRBJ2-1, the V gene TRBV28; D gene unclear. Germline V lookup: CDR1 MDHEN, CDR2 SYDVKM. This CDR3 comprises 11 residues. With 5 bases removed from V and 5 bases from J, the gap between germline ends came to 4 bases.

Only a few counts were recorded for this clonotype. V gene TRBV6-6 combines with J gene TRBJ2-7, with 10 bases identical to TRBD1. Per germline, CDR1 MNHNY and CDR2 SVGAGI (reference sequence). This CDR3 region has 15 residues. Trimming took 5 bases from V and 1 from J; bases not matched to a gene: 5. CDR3 sequence reads: CASSHLGQGSYEQYF. The DNA for the CDR3 is TGTGCCAGCAGTCACTTGGGACAGGGGTCCTACGAGCAGTACTTC.

Ten or more counts support this clonotype. This chain connects TRBV6-5 to TRBJ1-5, with D uncertain. The germline gives CDR1 MNHEY, CDR2 SVGAGI. The length of the CDR3 is 13 residues. V lost 1 base and J lost 4, with 5 bases in between. CDR3 nucleotides: TGTGCCAGCAGTTACTTGGGGAATCAGCCCCAGCATTTT. Its translation: CASSYLGNQPQHF.

The sample holds many counts of this clonotype. CDR3 in amino acids: CASIPPEGNIQYF. In nucleotides, the CDR3 is TGTGCCAGCATTCCACCGGAAGGGAACATTCAGTACTTC. The rearrangement joins TRBV12-3 or TRBV12-4 to TRBJ2-4; D uncertain. The CDR3 spans 13 residues. V was trimmed by 7 bases and J by 7 bases, leaving 14 bases between them.

A few counts support this clonotype. The V and J genes are TRBV4-3 and TRBJ2-7; the D is unclear. Germline CDR1 and CDR2: LGHNA and YSLEER. CDR3 length equals 13 residues. V shed 0 bases and J shed 3 bases, with 6 bases lying between them. CDR3 sequence reads: CASSQDGNYEQYF. CDR3 nucleotides: TGCGCCAGCAGCCAAGATGGAAACTACGAGCAGTACTTC.

CDR3 nucleotide sequence: TGCAGCGTTGAAGCCCGACAGGGGTTCTACGAGCAGTACTTC. This codes for CSVEARQGFYEQYF. The J gene is TRBJ2-7, the V gene TRBV29-1, with 8 bases matching TRBD1. V was clipped by 1 base and J by 3 bases; unmatched bases: 5. The CDR3 has 14 amino acids. Germline assignment: CDR1 SQVTM and CDR2 ANQGSEA.

This clonotype appeared a few times. The chain has TRBV29-1 and TRBJ2-7; 8 nucleotides agree with TRBD1. CDR3 length: 14 amino acids. The J segment lost 1 base and the V segment lost 2 bases, leaving 4 bases of the junction unmatched. CDR1 and CDR2 from the germline V gene are SQVTM and ANQGSEA. Written as DNA, the CDR3 is TGCAGCGTTGAAAAAACAGGGGGTTCCTACGAGCAGTACTTC. Translation: CSVEKTGGSYEQYF.

CDR3 sequence (DNA): TGTGCCAGCAGCTTAACCCCTAGCGGCTCTAGCACAGATACGCAGTATTTT. Protein sequence: CASSLTPSGSSTDTQYF. V is TRBV7-2 and J is TRBJ2-3, with TRBD2 identical over 7 bases. The trim removed 2 bases at V and 0 bases at J, leaving 8 bases unmatched. The V gene's germline CDR1 is SGHTA and CDR2 FQGNSA. The CDR3 has 17 amino acids.

The genes are TRBV6-5 and TRBJ2-3, with 7 bases lining up with TRBD1. CDR3 length: 15 residues. The germline V gene has CDR1 MNHEY and CDR2 SVGAGI. Germline trimming cut 6 bases from V and 2 bases from J; bases unmatched to any gene: 8. DNA of the CDR3: TGTGCCAGCAGCCACCCGGGACAGACCACAGATACGCAGTATTTT. Protein sequence: CASSHPGQTTDTQYF.

This clonotype was recorded a few times. The V call is TRBV14, the J call TRBJ2-2; D call uncertain. The CDR3 is 16 amino acids. The germline V gene has CDR1 SGHDN and CDR2 FVKESK. Trimming stripped 1 base from V and 0 bases from J, with 9 bases between. This CDR3 is CASSQATIANTGELFF. In nucleotides, the CDR3 is TGTGCCAGCAGCCAAGCCACCATAGCGAACACCGGGGAGCTGTTTTTT.